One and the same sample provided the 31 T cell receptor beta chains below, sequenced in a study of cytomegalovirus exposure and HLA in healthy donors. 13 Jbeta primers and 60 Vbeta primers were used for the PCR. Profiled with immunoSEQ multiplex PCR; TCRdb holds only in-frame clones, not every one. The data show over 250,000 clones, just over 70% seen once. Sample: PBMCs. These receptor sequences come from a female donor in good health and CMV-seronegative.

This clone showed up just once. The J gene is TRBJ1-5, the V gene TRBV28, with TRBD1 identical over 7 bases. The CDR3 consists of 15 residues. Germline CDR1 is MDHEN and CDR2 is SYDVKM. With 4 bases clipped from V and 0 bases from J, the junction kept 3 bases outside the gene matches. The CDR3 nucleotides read TGTGCCAGCAGTTATCAGGGGGATAGCAATCAGCCCCAGCATTTT. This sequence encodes CASSYQGDSNQPQHF.

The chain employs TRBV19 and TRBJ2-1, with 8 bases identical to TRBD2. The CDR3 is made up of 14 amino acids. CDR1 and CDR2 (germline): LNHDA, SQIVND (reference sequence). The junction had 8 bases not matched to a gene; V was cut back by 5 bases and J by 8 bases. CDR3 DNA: TGTGCCAGTAGTTTTAGCGGGATGGTCGATGAGCAGTTCTTC. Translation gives CASSFSGMVDEQFF. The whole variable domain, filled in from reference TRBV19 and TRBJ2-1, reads DGGITQSPKYLFRKEGQNVTLSCEQNLNHDAMYWYRQDPGQGLRLIYYSQIVNDFQKGDIAEGYSVSREKKESFPLTVTSAQKNPTAFYLCASSFSGMVDEQFFGPGTRLTVL.

The CDR3 DNA is TGTGCCAGCAGCTTGAGCGGGAGGGTAAACGAGCAGTACTTC. It yields the protein CASSLSGRVNEQYF. The rearrangement joins TRBV7-2 to TRBJ2-7; 10 bases align to TRBD2. The germline CDR1 and CDR2 sequences are SGHTA and FQGNSA. After removal of 3 bases from V and 5 bases from J, the junction contained 4 bases not matched to a gene. The CDR3 has 14 residues.

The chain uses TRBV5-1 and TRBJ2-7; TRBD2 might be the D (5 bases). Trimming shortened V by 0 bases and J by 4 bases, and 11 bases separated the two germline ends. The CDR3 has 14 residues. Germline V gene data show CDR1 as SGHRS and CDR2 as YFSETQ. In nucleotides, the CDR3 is TGCGCCAGCAGCTTGGAGGCGGGTTATTACGAGCAGTACTTC. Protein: CASSLEAGYYEQYF.

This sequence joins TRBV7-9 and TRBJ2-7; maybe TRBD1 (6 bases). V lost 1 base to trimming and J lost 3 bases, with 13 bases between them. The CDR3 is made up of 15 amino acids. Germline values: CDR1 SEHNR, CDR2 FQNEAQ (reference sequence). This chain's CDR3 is CASSLGSLQGYEQYF. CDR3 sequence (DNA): TGTGCCAGCAGCTTAGGTTCACTACAGGGCTACGAGCAGTACTTC.

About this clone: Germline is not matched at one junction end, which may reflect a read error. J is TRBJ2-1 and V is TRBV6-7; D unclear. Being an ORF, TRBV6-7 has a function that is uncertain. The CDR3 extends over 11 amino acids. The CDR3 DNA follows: TGTGCCGGGTTCTTAGCCCAAGAGCTGTTCTTC. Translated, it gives CAGFLAQELFF.

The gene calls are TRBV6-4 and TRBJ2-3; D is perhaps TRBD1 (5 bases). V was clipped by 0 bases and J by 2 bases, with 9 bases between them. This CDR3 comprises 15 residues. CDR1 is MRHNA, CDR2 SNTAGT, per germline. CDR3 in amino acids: CASSDSQGATDTQYF. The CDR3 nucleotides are TGTGCCAGCAGTGACTCGCAGGGCGCCACAGATACGCAGTATTTT.

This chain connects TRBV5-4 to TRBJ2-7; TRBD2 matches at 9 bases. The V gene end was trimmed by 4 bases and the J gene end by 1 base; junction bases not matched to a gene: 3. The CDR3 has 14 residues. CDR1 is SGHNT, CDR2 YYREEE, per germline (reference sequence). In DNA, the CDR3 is TGTGCCAGCAGCCTGCGGGGGGGATCCTACGAGCAGTACTTC. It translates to CASSLRGGSYEQYF.

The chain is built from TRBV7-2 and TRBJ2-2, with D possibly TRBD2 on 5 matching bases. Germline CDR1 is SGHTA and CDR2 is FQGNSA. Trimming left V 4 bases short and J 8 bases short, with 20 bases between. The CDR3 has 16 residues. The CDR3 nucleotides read TGTGCCAGCAGCTGGAGGCGGACCCATGGGAAAGGGGAGCTGTTTTTT. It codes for CASSWRRTHGKGELFF.

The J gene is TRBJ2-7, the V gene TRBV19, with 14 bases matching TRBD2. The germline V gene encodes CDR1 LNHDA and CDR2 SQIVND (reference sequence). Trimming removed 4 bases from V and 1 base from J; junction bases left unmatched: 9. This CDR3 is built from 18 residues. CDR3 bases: TGTGCCAGTAGTAAGGGACTAGCGGGAGTCCTACCTTCCTACGAGCAGTACTTC. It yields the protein CASSKGLAGVLPSYEQYF.

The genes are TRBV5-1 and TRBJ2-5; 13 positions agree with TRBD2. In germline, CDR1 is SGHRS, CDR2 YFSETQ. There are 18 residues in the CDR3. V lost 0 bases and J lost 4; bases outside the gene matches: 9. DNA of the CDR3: TGCGCCAGCAGCTTGGCCGGGACTAGCGGGACTTGGGTAGAGACCCAGTACTTC. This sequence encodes CASSLAGTSGTWVETQYF.

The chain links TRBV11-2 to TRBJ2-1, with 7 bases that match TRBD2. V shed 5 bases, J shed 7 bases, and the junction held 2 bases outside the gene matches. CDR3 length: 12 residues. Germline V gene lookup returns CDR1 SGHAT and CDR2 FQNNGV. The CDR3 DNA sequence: TGTGCCAGCAGCCCCGGGGGGAATGAGCAGTTCTTC. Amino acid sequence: CASSPGGNEQFF.

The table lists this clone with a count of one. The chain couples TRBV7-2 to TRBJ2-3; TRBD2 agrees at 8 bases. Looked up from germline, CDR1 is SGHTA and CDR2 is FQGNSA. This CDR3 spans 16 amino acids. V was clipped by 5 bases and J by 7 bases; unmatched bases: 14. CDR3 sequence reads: CASSPRASGPTYTQYF. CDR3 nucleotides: TGTGCCAGCAGCCCCAGAGCTAGCGGGCCTACCTATACGCAGTATTTT.

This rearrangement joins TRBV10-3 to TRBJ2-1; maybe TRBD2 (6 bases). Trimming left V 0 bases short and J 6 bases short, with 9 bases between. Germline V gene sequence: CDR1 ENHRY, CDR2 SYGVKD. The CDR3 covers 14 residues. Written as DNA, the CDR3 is TGTGCCATCAGTGAGTCACTAGCAGGCAATGAGCAGTTCTTC. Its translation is CAISESLAGNEQFF.

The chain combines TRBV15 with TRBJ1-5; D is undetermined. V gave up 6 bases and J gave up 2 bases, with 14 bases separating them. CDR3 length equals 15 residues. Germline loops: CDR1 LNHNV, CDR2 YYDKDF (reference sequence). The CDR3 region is CATRRDWAGNQPQHF. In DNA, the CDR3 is TGTGCCACCAGGAGGGATTGGGCAGGCAATCAGCCCCAGCATTTT.

The CDR3 spells CASSSTRTSYEQYF. CDR3 bases: TGTGCCAGCAGTTCCACGCGGACTAGCTACGAGCAGTACTTC. The chain is built from TRBV27 and TRBJ2-7, with 7 bases matching TRBD2. The CDR3 runs 14 residues. CDR1 and CDR2 from the germline V gene are MNHEY and SMNVEV (reference sequence). Unmatched junction bases numbered 6, after V lost 4 bases and J lost 3 bases.

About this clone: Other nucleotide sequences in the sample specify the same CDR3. The CDR3 DNA reads as TGTGCCTGGTCCCGGGGATCCGGAAACACCATATATTTT. Translated: CAWSRGSGNTIYF. The genes are TRBV30 and TRBJ1-3; D remains ambiguous. V shed 5 bases and J shed 4 bases, with 12 bases lying between them. The CDR3 consists of 13 residues. Germline V gives CDR1 GTSNPN, CDR2 SVGIG (reference sequence).

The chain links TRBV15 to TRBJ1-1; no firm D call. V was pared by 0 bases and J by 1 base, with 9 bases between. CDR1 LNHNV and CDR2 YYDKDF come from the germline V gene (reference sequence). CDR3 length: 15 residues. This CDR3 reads CATSRDQMANTEAFF. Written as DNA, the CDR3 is TGTGCCACCAGCAGAGATCAGATGGCGAACACTGAAGCTTTCTTT. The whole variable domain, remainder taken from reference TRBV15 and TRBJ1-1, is DAMVIQNPRYQVTQFGKPVTLSCSQTLNHNVMYWYQQKSSQAPKLLFHYYDKDFNNEADTPDNFQSRRPNTSFCFLDIRSPGLGDTAMYLCATSRDQMANTEAFFGQGTRLTVV.

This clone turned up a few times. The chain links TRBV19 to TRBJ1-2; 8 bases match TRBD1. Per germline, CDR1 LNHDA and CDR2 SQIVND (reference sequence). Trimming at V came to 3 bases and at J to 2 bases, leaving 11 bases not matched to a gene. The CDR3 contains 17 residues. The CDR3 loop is CASSMFGQGMTNYGYTF. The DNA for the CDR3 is TGTGCCAGTAGTATGTTCGGACAGGGCATGACAAACTATGGCTACACCTTC.

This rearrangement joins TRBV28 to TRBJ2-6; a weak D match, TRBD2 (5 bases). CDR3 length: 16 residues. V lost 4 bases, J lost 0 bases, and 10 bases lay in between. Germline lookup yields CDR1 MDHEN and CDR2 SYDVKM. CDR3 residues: CASSSPGNSGANVLTF. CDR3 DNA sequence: TGTGCCAGCAGTTCCCCGGGGAACTCTGGGGCCAACGTCCTGACTTTC.

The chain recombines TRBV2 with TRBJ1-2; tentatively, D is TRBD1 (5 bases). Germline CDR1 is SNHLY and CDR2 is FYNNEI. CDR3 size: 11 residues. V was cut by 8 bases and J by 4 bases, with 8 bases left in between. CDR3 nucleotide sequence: TGTGCCAGCGGGGGGATCTATGGCTACACCTTC. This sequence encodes CASGGIYGYTF.

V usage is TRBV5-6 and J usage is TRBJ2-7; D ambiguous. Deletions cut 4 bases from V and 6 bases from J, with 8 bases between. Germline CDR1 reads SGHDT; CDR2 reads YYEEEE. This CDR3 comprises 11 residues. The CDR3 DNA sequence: TGTGCCAGCAGCACCGCGGTCGAGCAGTACTTC. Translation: CASSTAVEQYF. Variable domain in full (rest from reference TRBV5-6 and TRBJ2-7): DAGVTQSPTHLIKTRGQQVTLRCSPKSGHDTVSWYQQALGQGPQFIFQYYEEEERQRGNFPDRFSGHQFPNYSSELNVNALLLGDSALYLCASSTAVEQYFGPGTRLTVT.

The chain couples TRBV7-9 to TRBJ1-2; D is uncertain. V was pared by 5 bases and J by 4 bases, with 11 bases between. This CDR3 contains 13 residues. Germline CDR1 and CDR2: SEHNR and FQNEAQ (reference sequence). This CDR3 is CASSLSGSYGYTF. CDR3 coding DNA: TGTGCCAGCAGCCTATCGGGGAGCTATGGCTACACCTTC. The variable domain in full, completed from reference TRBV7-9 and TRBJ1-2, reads DTGVSQNPRHKITKRGQNVTFRCDPISEHNRLYWYRQTLGQGPEFLTYFQNEAQLEKSRLLSDRFSAERPKGSFSTLEIQRTEQGDSAMYLCASSLSGSYGYTFGSGTRLTVV.

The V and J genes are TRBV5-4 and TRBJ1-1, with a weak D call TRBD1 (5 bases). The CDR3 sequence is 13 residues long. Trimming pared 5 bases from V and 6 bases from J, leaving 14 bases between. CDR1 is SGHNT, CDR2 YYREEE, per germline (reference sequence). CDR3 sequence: CASSHRNDPEAFF. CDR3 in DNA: TGTGCCAGCAGTCACAGGAATGACCCTGAAGCTTTCTTT.

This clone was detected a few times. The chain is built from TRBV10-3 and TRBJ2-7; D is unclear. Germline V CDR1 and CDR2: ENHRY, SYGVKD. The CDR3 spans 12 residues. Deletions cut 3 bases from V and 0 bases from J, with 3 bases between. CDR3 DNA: TGTGCCATCAGTGATCACTCCTACGAGCAGTACTTC. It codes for CAISDHSYEQYF.

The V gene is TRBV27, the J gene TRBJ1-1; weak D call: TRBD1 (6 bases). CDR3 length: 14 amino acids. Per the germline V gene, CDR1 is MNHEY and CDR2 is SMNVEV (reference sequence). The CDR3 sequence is CSHLNTGSRAEAFF. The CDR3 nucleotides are TGTTCCCACCTTAATACAGGGTCGAGGGCTGAAGCTTTCTTT.

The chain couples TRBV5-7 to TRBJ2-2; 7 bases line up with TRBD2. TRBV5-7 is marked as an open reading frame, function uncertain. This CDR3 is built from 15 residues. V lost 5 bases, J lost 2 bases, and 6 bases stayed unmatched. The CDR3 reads CASRAPGLNTGELFF. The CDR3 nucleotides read TGTGCCAGCAGAGCCCCGGGACTAAACACCGGGGAGCTGTTTTTT.

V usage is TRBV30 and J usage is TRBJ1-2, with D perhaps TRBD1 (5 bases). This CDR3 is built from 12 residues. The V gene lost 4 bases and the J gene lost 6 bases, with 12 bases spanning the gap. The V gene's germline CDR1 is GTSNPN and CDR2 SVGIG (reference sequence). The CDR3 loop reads CAWTSSGDGYTF. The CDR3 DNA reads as TGTGCCTGGACCTCTTCGGGGGATGGCTACACCTTC.

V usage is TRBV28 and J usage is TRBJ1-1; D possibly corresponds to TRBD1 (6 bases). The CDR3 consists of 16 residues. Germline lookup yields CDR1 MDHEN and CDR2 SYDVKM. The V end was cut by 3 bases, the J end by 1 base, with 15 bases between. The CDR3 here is CASSFPAQGPNTEAFF. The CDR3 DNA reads TGTGCCAGCAGTTTTCCAGCACAGGGACCGAACACTGAAGCTTTCTTT.

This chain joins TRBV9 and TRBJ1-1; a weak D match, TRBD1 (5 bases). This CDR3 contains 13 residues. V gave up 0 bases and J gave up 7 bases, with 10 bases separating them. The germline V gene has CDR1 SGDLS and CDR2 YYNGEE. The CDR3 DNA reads TGTGCCAGCAGCGTAGCAGGTAGGGGTGAAGCTTTCTTT. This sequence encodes CASSVAGRGEAFF. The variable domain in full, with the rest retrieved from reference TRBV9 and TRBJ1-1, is DSGVTQTPKHLITATGQRVTLRCSPRSGDLSVYWYQQSLDQGLQFLIQYYNGEERAKGNILERFSAQQFPDLHSELNLSSLELGDSALYFCASSVAGRGEAFFGQGTRLTVV.

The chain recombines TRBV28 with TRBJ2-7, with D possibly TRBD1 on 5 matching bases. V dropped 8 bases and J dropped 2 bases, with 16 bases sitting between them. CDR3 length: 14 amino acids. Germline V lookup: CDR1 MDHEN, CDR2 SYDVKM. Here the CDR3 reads CASYQGSSAYEQYF. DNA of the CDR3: TGTGCCAGCTATCAGGGCTCCTCTGCCTACGAGCAGTACTTC.